This TCR beta chain was recorded in a study of CD8 T cells in ankylosing spondylitis. Study-level findings and limits: Significant enrichment of disease-linked clones was reported in matched ankylosing spondylitis synovial fluid.

TCRdb fed the 5' RACE reads into MiXCR, producing one record per CDR3 protein. The sample comprises 310,000 or so distinct CDR3 sequences, around 20% of which are singletons, and 7.5% to 9% rests with the top ten. This clonotype was counted ten times or more. The antigen remains undetermined. The sequenced sample consisted of blood, either unsorted or a sorted T cell fraction (not recorded which). The sequence came from a male donor with ankylosing spondylitis or in good health (not recorded which).

The CDR3 sequence: CASSEGPVPDEQFF. For the CDR3, the DNA is TGTGCCAGCAGCGAAGGACCAGTCCCAGACGAGCAGTTCTTC. J is TRBJ2-1 and V is TRBV5-6; D not resolved. Trimming stripped 4 bases from V and 10 bases from J, with 18 bases between. Looked up from germline, CDR1 is SGHDT and CDR2 is YYEEEE. There are 14 residues in the CDR3.